Shown below are 21 T cell receptor beta chains from a single sample sequenced in a study of blood T cell repertoires in COVID-19. This table comes from immunoSEQ multiplex PCR, and its TCRdb copy is limited to in-frame clones, with some not included. The data hold about 260,000 clones, with around nine tenths observed a single time. Material: peripheral blood. The receptors derive from a middle-aged man who had recovered from COVID-19.

On this clone: Other DNA sequences in this specimen translate into the identical CDR3. This chain connects TRBV10-3 to TRBJ2-5; D uncertain. CDR3 length equals 12 residues. CDR1 ENHRY and CDR2 SYGVKD come from the germline V gene. Trimming stripped 1 base from V and 2 bases from J, with 2 bases between. CDR3 bases: TGTGCCATCAGTGAGTTACAAGAGACCCAGTACTTC. Translated: CAISELQETQYF.

The chain has TRBV5-1 and TRBJ2-5; 8 nucleotides align to TRBD2. In germline, CDR1 is SGHRS, CDR2 YFSETQ. The ends lost 0 bases at V and 1 base at J; junction bases unmatched: 2. The CDR3 is 15 residues long. CDR3 protein: CASSLELAVQETQYF. The CDR3 nucleotides read TGCGCCAGCAGCTTGGAACTAGCGGTCCAAGAGACCCAGTACTTC.

The V and J genes are TRBV6-6 and TRBJ1-2, with 7 bases fitting TRBD1. Germline V gene sequence: CDR1 MNHNY, CDR2 SVGAGI (reference sequence). This CDR3 is 13 amino acids long. V shed 5 bases, J shed 8 bases, and the junction held 8 bases outside the gene matches. CDR3 in DNA: TGTGCCAGCAGTATAGGGGGCGCGGGCGGCTACACCTTC. It translates to CASSIGGAGGYTF.

This chain uses TRBV7-2 with TRBJ2-1; D perhaps matches TRBD2 (5 bases). Germline loops: CDR1 SGHTA, CDR2 FQGNSA. This CDR3 region has 12 residues. V shed 1 base and J shed 10 bases, with 8 bases lying between them. DNA for the CDR3: TGTGCCAGCAGCTTAGGCGGGTTAGAGCAGTTCTTC. Translated, it gives CASSLGGLEQFF.

The chain couples TRBV19 to TRBJ1-6; tentative D call: TRBD1 (6 bases). CDR1 and CDR2 (germline): LNHDA, SQIVND (reference sequence). Trimming cost V 8 bases and J 4 bases, with 18 bases left between them. The CDR3 runs 16 residues. The CDR3 nucleotides read TGTGCCAGTCCTTACTCCCCGGACAGTTATAATTCACCCCTCCACTTT. It is translated as CASPYSPDSYNSPLHF.

This chain joins TRBV10-3 and TRBJ2-6; the match to TRBD1 covers 7 bases. V lost 6 bases to trimming and J lost 0 bases; unmatched junction nucleotides: 5. The CDR3 is 16 residues long. CDR1 and CDR2 (germline): ENHRY, SYGVKD. The CDR3 coding sequence is TGTGCCATCAGAGGGACAGCAGGCTCTGGGGCCAACGTCCTGACTTTC. It is translated as CAIRGTAGSGANVLTF.

The chain carries TRBV29-1 and TRBJ2-2; D possibly corresponds to TRBD1 (6 bases). Germline CDR1 SQVTM, CDR2 ANQGSEA. V was cut by 3 bases and J by 1 base, with 6 bases left in between. This CDR3 has 13 amino acids. CDR3 residues: CSVDRGNTGELFF. The CDR3 DNA is TGCAGCGTTGACAGGGGGAACACCGGGGAGCTGTTTTTT.

The chain combines TRBV20-1 with TRBJ1-2, with D unclear. The V end was cut by 2 bases, the J end by 3 bases, with 4 bases between. The germline V gene encodes CDR1 DFQATT and CDR2 SNEGSKA (reference sequence). This CDR3 has 11 residues. The CDR3 sequence is CSARTDYGYTF. For the CDR3, the DNA is TGCAGTGCTAGAACAGACTATGGCTACACCTTC.

The sample holds a few counts of this clone. The rearrangement uses TRBV13 and TRBJ2-3; D unclear. The CDR3 contains 16 residues. V lost 3 bases, J lost 3 bases, and 16 bases lay in between. Germline loops: CDR1 PRHDT, CDR2 FYEKMQ (reference sequence). CDR3 DNA sequence: TGTGCCAGCAGCTTGCGGAGATTGGTAAATACAGATACGCAGTATTTT. It specifies CASSLRRLVNTDTQYF.

This chain links TRBV29-1 with TRBJ2-7, with TRBD2 matching 7 bases. This CDR3 is built from 12 residues. Germline CDR1 reads SQVTM; CDR2 reads ANQGSEA. Trimming removed 4 bases from V and 8 bases from J; junction bases left unmatched: 8. The DNA of the CDR3 is TGCAGCGTTGCAAGCGGGGCAACACAGCAGTACTTC. It encodes CSVASGATQQYF.

The chain uses TRBV11-2 and TRBJ2-1, with D possibly matching TRBD1 (6 bases). CDR1 and CDR2 (germline): SGHAT, FQNNGV. The CDR3 runs 16 residues. V was cut by 2 bases and J by 1 base, with 12 bases left in between. The CDR3 DNA follows: TGTGCCAGCAGCTTAATAGGACAGATATCCTACAATGAGCAGTTCTTC. Translating it yields CASSLIGQISYNEQFF.

The rearrangement joins TRBV6-6 to TRBJ2-7, with a weak D call TRBD2 (6 bases). Trimming removed 4 bases at V and 3 bases at J, with 10 bases between. The CDR3 is 13 amino acids. Germline CDR1 is MNHNY and CDR2 is SVGAGI (reference sequence). This CDR3 is CASSFRLDYEQYF. CDR3 nucleotide sequence: TGTGCCAGCAGTTTCCGACTAGACTACGAGCAGTACTTC.

This sequence joins TRBV3-1 (or the pseudogene TRBV3-2) and TRBJ1-2; D possibly corresponds to TRBD1 (5 bases). Trimming cost V 8 bases and J 6 bases, with 31 bases left between them. CDR1 and CDR2 (germline): LGHDT, YNNKEL (reference sequence). The CDR3 is 18 residues long. The CDR3 loop reads CASPQGRIGRDSFNGYTF. The CDR3 DNA follows: TGTGCCAGCCCCCAGGGAAGGATAGGGCGCGACTCCTTTAATGGCTACACCTTC.

This clone showed up many times. The chain is built from TRBV4-3 and TRBJ1-3, with TRBD1 as a possible D gene (5 bases). V lost 2 bases and J 2 bases, leaving 16 bases between the germline ends. Germline V gene sequence: CDR1 LGHNA, CDR2 YSLEER. The CDR3 sequence is 17 residues long. CDR3 DNA: TGCGCCAGCAGCCAACGATCGGGGGGTCGAGCTGGAAACACCATATATTTT. Residues: CASSQRSGGRAGNTIYF.

The chain uses TRBV6-5 and TRBJ2-3; D not resolved. Germline CDR1 reads MNHEY; CDR2 reads SVGAGI. V shed 9 bases and J shed 3 bases, with 16 bases lying between them. The CDR3 contains 14 residues. This CDR3 is CASATTPVTDTQYF. As DNA, the CDR3 is TGTGCCAGTGCTACGACTCCCGTAACAGATACGCAGTATTTT.

This rearrangement joins TRBV18 to TRBJ1-1; the match to TRBD1 covers 8 bases. The length of the CDR3 is 12 residues. Per the germline V gene, CDR1 is KGHSH and CDR2 is LQKENI. V gave up 2 bases and J gave up 8 bases; unmatched junction bases: 1. The CDR3 region has the DNA TGTGCCAGCTCACCAAGGGACAGGGAAGCTTTCTTT. Its protein product is CASSPRDREAFF.

V usage is TRBV3-1 (or the pseudogene TRBV3-2) and J usage is TRBJ2-4, with 9 bases aligning to TRBD2. Germline values: CDR1 LGHDT, CDR2 YNNKEL (reference sequence). This CDR3 has 17 amino acids. Unmatched junction bases numbered 11, after V lost 4 bases and J lost 4 bases. CDR3 amino acids: CASSPWSTTSGKNIQYF. The CDR3 DNA reads as TGTGCCAGCAGCCCCTGGTCGACGACTAGCGGTAAAAACATTCAGTACTTC.

This sequence joins TRBV4-2 and TRBJ2-2; the match to TRBD2 covers 13 bases. Germline V gene sequence: CDR1 LGHNA, CDR2 YNFKEQ. The CDR3 has 17 amino acids. V lost 3 bases, J lost 7 bases, and 8 bases stayed unmatched. CDR3 amino acids: CASSQGLAGSGGGELFF. CDR3 nucleotides: TGTGCCAGCAGCCAGGGACTAGCGGGATCAGGGGGCGGGGAGCTGTTTTTT.

The chain links TRBV6-2 or TRBV6-3 to TRBJ1-2; possibly TRBD1 for D (5 bases). Trimming left V 2 bases short and J 4 bases short, with 17 bases between. The CDR3 runs to 16 residues. CDR1 and CDR2 from the germline V gene are MNHEY and SVGEGT. CDR3 sequence (DNA): TGTGCCAGCAGTTACGAGCCGCAGGGTCCAGTCTATGGCTACACCTTC. It yields the protein CASSYEPQGPVYGYTF.

The chain employs TRBV5-1 and TRBJ2-7; perhaps TRBD1 as D (5 bases). The V end lost 4 bases, the J end lost 4 bases, and 15 bases lay between the germline ends. Germline-derived CDR1 and CDR2 are SGHRS and YFSETQ. The CDR3 spans 14 residues. The CDR3 nucleotides are TGCGCCAGCAGCGCGCAGACAGACAGTTACGAGCAGTACTTC. It yields the protein CASSAQTDSYEQYF. Using reference TRBV5-1 and TRBJ2-7 for the parts outside the CDR3, the full variable domain is KAGVTQTPRYLIKTRGQQVTLSCSPISGHRSVSWYQQTPGQGLQFLFEYFSETQRNKGNFPGRFSGRQFSNSRSEMNVSTLELGDSALYLCASSAQTDSYEQYFGPGTRLTVT.

The genes are TRBV7-9 and TRBJ1-6; 8 nucleotides match TRBD1. Losses at the gene ends were 5 bases for V and 6 bases for J; bases not matched to a gene: 12. The germline CDR1 and CDR2 sequences are SEHNR and FQNEAQ (reference sequence). CDR3 size: 17 residues. CDR3 in amino acids: CASSPGQGHLPNSPLHF. CDR3 nucleotides: TGTGCCAGCAGCCCAGGACAGGGACATCTTCCTAATTCACCCCTCCACTTT.